The 4 T cell receptor beta chains presented below share a single source sample, sequenced in a study of identical twins. A single record per CDR3 protein comes from TCRdb applying MiXCR to the 5' RACE reads. The table has just under 550,000 distinct CDR3 sequences, 13% to 15% seen once. This same sample was also part of a study on yellow fever vaccine responses in identical twins.

Sequences were obtained from CD4+ T cells sorted from blood. The receptors derive from a woman aged 18-29 years in good health.

This clonotype was seen a few times. V and J are TRBV7-9 and TRBJ2-1; TRBD2 aligns across 8 bases. CDR3 length: 14 residues. Unmatched junction bases numbered 11, after V lost 6 bases and J lost 10 bases. Germline CDR1 reads SEHNR; CDR2 reads FQNEAQ (reference sequence). The CDR3: CASRGLVGAWEQFF. CDR3 sequence (DNA): TGTGCCAGCAGGGGACTAGTGGGAGCGTGGGAGCAGTTCTTC.

The chain links TRBV15 to TRBJ1-2; tentatively, D is TRBD1 (6 bases). Germline CDR1 LNHNV, CDR2 YYDKDF (reference sequence). V gave up 4 bases and J gave up 4 bases, with 16 bases separating them. The CDR3 has 15 amino acids. CDR3 region: CATSTGVPSGYGYTF. CDR3 in DNA: TGTGCCACCAGCACAGGGGTCCCTTCTGGCTATGGCTACACCTTC.

The rearrangement uses TRBV12-3 or TRBV12-4 and TRBJ2-5, with a possible D match to TRBD2 (6 bases). Between the trimmed V and J ends, which lost 5 bases and 2 bases, there was a span of 12 bases. The length of the CDR3 is 14 residues. The CDR3 is CASSGFAGQETQYF. The CDR3 DNA sequence: TGTGCCAGCAGTGGCTTTGCGGGACAAGAGACCCAGTACTTC.

This clonotype has a handful of counts. The chain couples TRBV7-9 to TRBJ1-4; D not resolved. Germline lookup yields CDR1 SEHNR and CDR2 FQNEAQ (reference sequence). The CDR3 loop spans 15 amino acids. Trimming removed 8 bases at V and 0 bases at J, with 13 bases between. CDR3 region: CASGLGSATNEKLFF. DNA of the CDR3: TGTGCCAGCGGTCTCGGTTCAGCAACTAATGAAAAACTGTTTTTT. The full variable domain, rest sourced from reference TRBV7-9 and TRBJ1-4, is DTGVSQNPRHKITKRGQNVTFRCDPISEHNRLYWYRQTLGQGPEFLTYFQNEAQLEKSRLLSDRFSAERPKGSFSTLEIQRTEQGDSAMYLCASGLGSATNEKLFFGSGTQLSVL.